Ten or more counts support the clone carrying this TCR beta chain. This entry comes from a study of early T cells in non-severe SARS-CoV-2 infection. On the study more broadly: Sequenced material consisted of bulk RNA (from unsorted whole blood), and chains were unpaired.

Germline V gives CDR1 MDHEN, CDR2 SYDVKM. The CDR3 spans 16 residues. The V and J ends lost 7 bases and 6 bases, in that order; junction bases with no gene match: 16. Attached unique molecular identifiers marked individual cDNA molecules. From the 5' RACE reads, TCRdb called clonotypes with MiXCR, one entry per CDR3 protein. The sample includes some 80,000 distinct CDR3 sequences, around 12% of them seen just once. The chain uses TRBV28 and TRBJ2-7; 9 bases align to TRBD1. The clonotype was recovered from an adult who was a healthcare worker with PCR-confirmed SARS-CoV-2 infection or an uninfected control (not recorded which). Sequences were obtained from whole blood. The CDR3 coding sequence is TGTGCCAGCACTCCCTCCTCGGGACAGGGAGGAGCCGAGCAGTACTTC. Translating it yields CASTPSSGQGGAEQYF.